The rows below give T cell receptor beta chains drawn from one sample of a study of T cells after yellow fever vaccination. TCRdb itself ran the 5' RACE reads through MiXCR, one entry per CDR3 protein. The sample comprises 70,000 or so distinct CDR3 sequences, about 6% of which are singletons, and roughly 2.2% rests with the top ten. Material: CD4+ T cells sorted from PBMCs, obtained less than 16 days after the first yellow fever vaccination. The receptors come from a man younger than 35 who received the YFV17D yellow fever vaccine. Both conserved end residues are part of each CDR3. D genes are given only for firm matches. Rows give clone size only sometimes, using once, few, many, or a class for an expanded clone.

D gene	J gene	V gene	clone size	CDR3 protein	CDR3 DNA
NA	TRBJ1-1	TRBV20-1	many	CSGAWTEAFF	TGCAGTGGAGCTTGGACTGAAGCTTTCTTT
TRBD1	TRBJ1-5	TRBV12-3/TRBV12-4	NA	CASRQGGGNQPQHF	TGTGCCAGCAGGCAGGGGGGGGGCAATCAGCCCCAGCATTTT
NA	TRBJ2-7	TRBV5-1	many	CASSYGDAVGYEQYF	TGCGCCAGCAGCTATGGGGACGCCGTGGGCTACGAGCAGTACTTC
NA	TRBJ1-2	TRBV7-3	many	CASRIWSGGNGYTF	TGTGCCAGCAGAATTTGGTCGGGGGGAAACGGCTACACCTTC
TRBD1	TRBJ2-7	TRBV14	many	CASSNAGGYEQYF	TGTGCCAGCAGCAATGCAGGGGGCTACGAGCAGTACTTC
NA	TRBJ1-2	TRBV5-1	many	CASSFGAGQGNGYTF	TGCGCCAGCAGCTTTGGCGCAGGGCAAGGAAATGGCTACACCTTC
NA	TRBJ1-1	TRBV29-1	many	CSVEGRLNTEAFF	TGCAGCGTTGAAGGCAGGTTGAACACTGAAGCTTTCTTT
NA	TRBJ2-3	TRBV10-1	many	CASSDPTSTDTQYF	TGCGCCAGCAGTGATCCGACTAGCACAGATACGCAGTATTTT
TRBD1	TRBJ2-1	TRBV5-1	many	CASSPDRVSYNEQFF	TGCGCCAGCAGCCCGGACAGGGTTTCCTACAATGAGCAGTTCTTC
TRBD1	TRBJ2-7	TRBV20-1	many	CSARTGNYEQYF	TGCAGCGCCCGGACAGGAAACTACGAGCAGTACTTC
NA	TRBJ2-5	TRBV7-2	NA	CASSSNGGQETQYF	TGTGCCAGCAGCTCAAACGGGGGACAAGAGACCCAGTACTTC
TRBD2	TRBJ2-1	TRBV7-2	many	CASSPGGGGKNEQFF	TGTGCCAGCAGCCCGGGAGGCGGGGGGAAGAATGAGCAGTTCTTC
NA	TRBJ2-3	TRBV4-2	many	CASSRDKNTDTQYF	TGTGCCAGCAGTCGGGACAAAAACACAGATACGCAGTATTTT
TRBD1	TRBJ2-3	TRBV11-3	many	CASSLTGGDTQYF	TGTGCCAGCAGCTTGACAGGGGGCGATACGCAGTATTTT
NA	TRBJ1-6	TRBV5-4	many	CASRRERDSPLHF	TGTGCCAGCAGACGGGAGCGGGATTCACCCCTCCACTTT
TRBD1	TRBJ1-6	TRBV10-1	many	CASSSRGYNSPLHF	TGCGCCAGCAGTTCCAGGGGGTATAATTCACCCCTCCACTTT
NA	TRBJ2-3	TRBV15	many	CATSRDYSGDTQYF	TGTGCCACCAGCAGAGATTATTCCGGTGATACGCAGTATTTT
TRBD2	TRBJ2-5	TRBV12-3/TRBV12-4	NA	CASSAPAGGTETQYF	TGTGCCAGCAGTGCTCCAGCGGGGGGGACGGAGACCCAGTACTTC
NA	TRBJ2-1	TRBV7-2	few	CASSLVANNEQFF	TGTGCCAGCAGCTTAGTCGCAAACAATGAGCAGTTCTTC
TRBD1	TRBJ2-6	TRBV18	many	CASSPRSGTGISGANVLTF	TGTGCCAGCTCACCACGGTCCGGGACAGGTATCTCTGGGGCCAACGTCCTGACTTTC
NA	TRBJ1-1	TRBV5-1	many	CASSFQMNTEAFF	TGCGCCAGCAGCTTCCAGATGAACACTGAAGCTTTCTTT
NA	TRBJ2-2	TRBV25-1	many	CASSETGGRTGELFF	TGTGCCAGCAGTGAGACGGGGGGCCGAACCGGGGAGCTGTTTTTT
TRBD2	TRBJ2-1	TRBV12-3/TRBV12-4	many	CASRPKAGSSYNEQFF	TGTGCCAGCAGACCCAAAGCGGGGTCTTCCTACAATGAGCAGTTCTTC
NA	TRBJ2-3	TRBV19	many	CASTRLLGDTQYF	TGTGCCAGTACCCGGCTGCTTGGAGATACGCAGTATTTT
NA	TRBJ1-2	TRBV5-5	many	CASSRTELYGYTF	TGTGCCAGCAGCCGGACGGAACTCTATGGCTACACCTTC
TRBD1	TRBJ1-2	TRBV5-1	many	CASSPGQEGYGYTF	TGCGCCAGCAGCCCGGGACAGGAAGGCTATGGCTACACCTTC
TRBD1	TRBJ1-5	TRBV9	many	CASSGTGASNQPQHF	TGTGCCAGCAGCGGGACAGGGGCTAGCAATCAGCCCCAGCATTTT
NA	TRBJ2-5	TRBV7-6	NA	CASSPRRTQYF	TGTGCCAGCAGCCCTCGCCGGACCCAGTACTTC
NA	TRBJ1-5	TRBV6-4	many	CASSEGVGQPQHF	TGTGCCAGCAGTGAGGGAGTGGGGCAGCCCCAGCATTTT
NA	TRBJ2-3	TRBV20-1	many	CSALSTDTHTQYF	TGCAGTGCCCTTAGCACAGATACGCATACGCAGTATTTT
NA	TRBJ2-2	TRBV5-6	many	CASSRRDKNTGELFF	TGTGCCAGCAGCCGCCGGGACAAAAACACCGGGGAGCTGTTTTTT
NA	TRBJ1-5	TRBV4-3	many	CASSQDYRGGSNQPQHF	TGCGCCAGCAGCCAAGACTATCGGGGAGGGAGCAATCAGCCCCAGCATTTT
NA	TRBJ1-1	TRBV6-1	many	CASSELYVGTEAFF	TGTGCCAGCAGTGAGCTCTACGTGGGCACTGAAGCTTTCTTT